What follows are 17 T cell receptor beta chains derived from one specimen sequenced in a study of identical twins. Each CDR3 protein is one row after TCRdb ran MiXCR on the 5' RACE reads. Of 300,000 to 350,000 distinct CDR3 sequences in the sample, 10% to 15% were seen once. These sequences were also reported in another study, on yellow fever vaccine responses in identical twins.

Input material: CD8+ T cells sorted from blood. The receptors shown here come from a woman under 30 in good health.

This clonotype was detected many times. The V call is TRBV5-5, the J call TRBJ1-2, with D possibly matching TRBD1 (5 bases). The length of the CDR3 is 12 residues. Germline values: CDR1 SGHKS, CDR2 YYEKEE (reference sequence). Trimming cost V 4 bases and J 4 bases, with 8 bases left between them. The CDR3 is CASSADSYGYTF. Written as DNA, the CDR3 is TGTGCCAGCAGCGCCGACAGCTATGGCTACACCTTC.

This clonotype was counted between two and nine times. The genes are TRBV11-2 and TRBJ2-1; weak D call: TRBD2 (5 bases). Germline loops: CDR1 SGHAT, CDR2 FQNNGV. There are 16 residues in the CDR3. V lost 0 bases and J lost 3, with 12 bases in between. CDR3 protein: CASSLEGLYSYNEQFF. DNA for the CDR3: TGTGCCAGCAGCTTAGAAGGACTCTACAGCTACAATGAGCAGTTCTTC.

The chain recombines TRBV2 with TRBJ2-7; a possible D gene is TRBD1 (6 bases). The CDR3 runs 15 residues. V was trimmed by 8 bases and J by 2 bases, leaving 19 bases between them. Germline lookup yields CDR1 SNHLY and CDR2 FYNNEI. The chain's CDR3 is CASSPDGWGPYEQYF. The CDR3 coding sequence is TGTGCCAGCTCACCTGATGGGTGGGGGCCCTACGAGCAGTACTTC.

This clonotype was counted a few times. The chain combines TRBV29-1 with TRBJ2-1; 11 bases align to TRBD2. V was pared by 8 bases and J by 7 bases, with 10 bases of the junction left unmatched. There are 14 residues in the CDR3. Looked up from germline, CDR1 is SQVTM and CDR2 is ANQGSEA. The DNA of the CDR3 is TGCAGCACCAGACTAGCGGGGTTGCCTAATGAGCAGTTCTTC. The encoded protein is CSTRLAGLPNEQFF.

This clonotype was recorded many times. V gene TRBV28 combines with J gene TRBJ2-7, with D possibly called TRBD1 or TRBD2 (5 bases each). Germline V lookup: CDR1 MDHEN, CDR2 SYDVKM. The germline V and J ends were trimmed by 8 bases and 4 bases, with 15 bases remaining between them. This CDR3 region has 13 residues. CDR3 amino acids: CASAPGDRYEQYF. CDR3 coding DNA: TGTGCCAGCGCTCCCGGGGACCGGTACGAGCAGTACTTC.

This clonotype was seen more than once but under ten times. CDR3 sequence (DNA): TGCAGCGTTAGTGGCGGGAGGAGCTCCTACAATGAGCAGTTCTTC. This translates into CSVSGGRSSYNEQFF. The chain is built from TRBV29-1 and TRBJ2-1; 8 bases are shared with TRBD2. The CDR3 runs to 15 residues. CDR1 is SQVTM, CDR2 ANQGSEA, per germline. V gave up 5 bases and J gave up 0 bases; unmatched junction bases: 6.

This clonotype has more than one count but fewer than ten. This chain uses TRBV10-3 with TRBJ2-5; D not certain. Trimming shortened V by 6 bases and J by 5 bases, and 13 bases separated the two germline ends. The CDR3 has 13 amino acids. The germline CDR1 and CDR2 sequences are ENHRY and SYGVKD. The CDR3 spells CAISQDAAETQYF. CDR3 coding DNA: TGTGCCATCAGCCAGGACGCAGCGGAGACCCAGTACTTC.

The chain carries TRBV2 and TRBJ2-3; no reliable D call. This CDR3 has 13 residues. Germline V CDR1 and CDR2: SNHLY, FYNNEI. V lost 4 bases to trimming and J lost 4 bases, with 9 bases between them. The CDR3 is CASSAYPADTQYF. CDR3 in DNA: TGTGCCAGCAGTGCGTATCCCGCAGATACGCAGTATTTT.

This chain uses TRBV12-3 or TRBV12-4 with TRBJ2-1; 12 bases are a match to TRBD2. This CDR3 has 16 residues. V lost 2 bases, J lost 9 bases, and 8 bases stayed unmatched. The CDR3 region has the DNA TGTGCCAGCAGTTTAAGCGGACTAGCGGGATACGTTGAGCAGTTCTTC. Its protein product is CASSLSGLAGYVEQFF.

As DNA, the CDR3 is TGTGCCAGCAGTTCCGGGACAGGGAAGGAGGGCTACACCTTC. Translated: CASSSGTGKEGYTF. The V call is TRBV28, the J call TRBJ1-2; 9 bases align to TRBD1. The CDR3 loop spans 14 amino acids. Per the germline V gene, CDR1 is MDHEN and CDR2 is SYDVKM. Trimming took 4 bases from V and 8 from J; bases not matched to a gene: 8.

This chain joins TRBV9 and TRBJ1-1, with D possibly matching TRBD1 (5 bases). CDR1 SGDLS and CDR2 YYNGEE come from the germline V gene. Deletions cut 3 bases from V and 5 bases from J, with 20 bases between. The CDR3 has 16 residues. CDR3 sequence reads: CASSAGDGAWGTEAFF. The CDR3 DNA follows: TGTGCCAGCAGCGCGGGGGACGGGGCTTGGGGGACTGAAGCTTTCTTT.

This clonotype has only a few counts. The chain couples TRBV6-4 to TRBJ2-2; no definite D call. The CDR3 spans 18 residues. Germline CDR1 is MRHNA and CDR2 is SNTAGT. V lost 3 bases, J lost 3 bases, and 20 bases lay in between. The CDR3 sequence: CASSDQETLPIDTGELFF. CDR3 nucleotides: TGTGCCAGCAGTGATCAAGAGACACTGCCTATCGACACCGGGGAGCTGTTTTTT.

This clonotype has a handful of counts. The chain joins TRBV28 to TRBJ2-4, with 7 bases aligning to TRBD2. The CDR3 extends over 15 amino acids. Trimming removed 3 bases from V and 7 bases from J; junction bases left unmatched: 9. Germline values: CDR1 MDHEN, CDR2 SYDVKM. CDR3 sequence: CASSFEGRARNIQYF. In DNA, the CDR3 is TGTGCCAGCAGTTTTGAAGGGAGGGCCCGGAACATTCAGTACTTC.

This clonotype was observed a few times. The chain has TRBV10-3 and TRBJ2-5; 12 bases match TRBD2. Germline CDR1 is ENHRY and CDR2 is SYGVKD. The CDR3 length is 15 residues. With 5 bases clipped from V and 2 bases from J, the junction kept 3 bases outside the gene matches. The CDR3 loop reads CAISPSGGDQETQYF. CDR3 sequence (DNA): TGTGCCATCAGTCCTAGCGGGGGGGATCAAGAGACCCAGTACTTC.

This rearrangement joins TRBV20-1 to TRBJ1-2; 8 nucleotides agree with TRBD1. After removal of 6 bases from V and 6 bases from J, the junction contained 9 bases not matched to a gene. The V gene's germline CDR1 is DFQATT and CDR2 SNEGSKA (reference sequence). The CDR3 spans 13 residues. The CDR3, as DNA: TGCAGTGCCCCCGACAGGGGCCTCAATGGCTACACCTTC. It encodes CSAPDRGLNGYTF.

This clonotype turned up a few times. The gene calls are TRBV7-8 and TRBJ1-1; perhaps TRBD1 as D (5 bases). The V gene lost 5 bases and the J gene lost 5 bases, with 24 bases spanning the gap. Germline loops: CDR1 SGHVS, CDR2 FQNEAQ. The CDR3 spans 17 residues. CDR3 DNA: TGTGCCAGCAGCCCTGTTGCCATAAGGGGCGGGAGGACTGAAGCTTTCTTT. Protein product: CASSPVAIRGGRTEAFF.

This clonotype was counted a few times. J is TRBJ2-7 and V is TRBV11-2; a weak D match, TRBD2 (6 bases). Trimming removed 4 bases from V and 2 bases from J, with 18 bases in between. Germline V CDR1 and CDR2: SGHAT, FQNNGV. The CDR3 sequence is 16 residues long. The DNA for the CDR3 is TGTGCCAGCAGCTCGGCCCAGGGCGGGGAGACCTACGAGCAGTACGTC. Translated, it gives CASSSAQGGETYEQYV.